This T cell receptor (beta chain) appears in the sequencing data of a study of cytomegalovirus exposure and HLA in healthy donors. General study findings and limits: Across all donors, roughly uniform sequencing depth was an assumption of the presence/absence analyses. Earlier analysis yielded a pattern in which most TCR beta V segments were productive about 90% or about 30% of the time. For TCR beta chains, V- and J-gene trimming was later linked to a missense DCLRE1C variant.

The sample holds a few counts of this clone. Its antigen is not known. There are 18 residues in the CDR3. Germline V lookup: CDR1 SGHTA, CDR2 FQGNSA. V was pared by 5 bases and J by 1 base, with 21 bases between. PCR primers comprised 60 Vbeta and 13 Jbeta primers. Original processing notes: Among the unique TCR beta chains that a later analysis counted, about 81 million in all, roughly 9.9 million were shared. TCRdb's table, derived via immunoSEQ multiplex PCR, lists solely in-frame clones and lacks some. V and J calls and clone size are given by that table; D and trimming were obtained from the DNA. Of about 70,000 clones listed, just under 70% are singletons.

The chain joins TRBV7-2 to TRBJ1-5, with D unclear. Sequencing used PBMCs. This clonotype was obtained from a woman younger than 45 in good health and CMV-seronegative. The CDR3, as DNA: TGTGCCAGCAGCCGACTACTAGGTCCGTGGCAGAGCAATCAGCCCCAGCATTTT. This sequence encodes CASSRLLGPWQSNQPQHF.